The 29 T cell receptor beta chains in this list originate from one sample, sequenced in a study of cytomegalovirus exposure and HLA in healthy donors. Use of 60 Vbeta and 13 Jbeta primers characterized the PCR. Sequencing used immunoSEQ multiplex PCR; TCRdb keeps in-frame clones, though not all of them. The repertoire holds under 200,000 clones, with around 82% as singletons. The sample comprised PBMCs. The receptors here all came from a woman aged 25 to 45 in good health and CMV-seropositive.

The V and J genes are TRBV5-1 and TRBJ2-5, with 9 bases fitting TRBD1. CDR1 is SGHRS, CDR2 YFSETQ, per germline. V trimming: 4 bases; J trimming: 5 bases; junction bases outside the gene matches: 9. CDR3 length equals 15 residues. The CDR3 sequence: CASSLFTGGWETQYF. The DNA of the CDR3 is TGCGCCAGCAGCCTCTTTACAGGGGGCTGGGAGACCCAGTACTTC.

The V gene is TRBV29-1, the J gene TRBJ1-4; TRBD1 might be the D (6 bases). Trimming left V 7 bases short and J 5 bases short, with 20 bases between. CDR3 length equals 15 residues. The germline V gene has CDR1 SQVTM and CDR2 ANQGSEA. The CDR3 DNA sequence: TGCAGCGCCCCCATGACGGACAGCCAAAATGAAAAACTGTTTTTT. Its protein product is CSAPMTDSQNEKLFF.

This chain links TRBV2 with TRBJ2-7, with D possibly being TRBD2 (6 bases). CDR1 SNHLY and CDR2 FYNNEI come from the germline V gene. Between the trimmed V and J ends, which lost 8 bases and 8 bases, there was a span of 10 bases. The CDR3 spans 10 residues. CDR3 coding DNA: TGTGCCAGCGGTGGAGGGAAGCAGTACTTC. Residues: CASGGGKQYF.

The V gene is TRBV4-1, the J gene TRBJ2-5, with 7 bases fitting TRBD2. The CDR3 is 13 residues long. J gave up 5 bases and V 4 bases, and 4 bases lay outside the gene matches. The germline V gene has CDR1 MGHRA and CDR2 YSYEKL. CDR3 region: CASSPGLWETQYF. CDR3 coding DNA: TGCGCCAGCAGCCCGGGACTATGGGAGACCCAGTACTTC.

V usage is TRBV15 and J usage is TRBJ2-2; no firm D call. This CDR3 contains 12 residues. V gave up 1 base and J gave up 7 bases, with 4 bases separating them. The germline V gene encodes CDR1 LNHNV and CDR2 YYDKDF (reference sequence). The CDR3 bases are TGTGCCACCAGCAGAGCAAACGGGGAGCTGTTTTTT. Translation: CATSRANGELFF.

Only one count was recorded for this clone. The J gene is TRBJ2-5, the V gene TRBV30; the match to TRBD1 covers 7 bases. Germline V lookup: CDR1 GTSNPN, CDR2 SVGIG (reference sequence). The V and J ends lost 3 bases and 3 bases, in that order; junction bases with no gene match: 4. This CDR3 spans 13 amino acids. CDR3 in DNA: TGTGCCTGGAGAGGGGGCCTGAAAGAGACCCAGTACTTC. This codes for CAWRGGLKETQYF.

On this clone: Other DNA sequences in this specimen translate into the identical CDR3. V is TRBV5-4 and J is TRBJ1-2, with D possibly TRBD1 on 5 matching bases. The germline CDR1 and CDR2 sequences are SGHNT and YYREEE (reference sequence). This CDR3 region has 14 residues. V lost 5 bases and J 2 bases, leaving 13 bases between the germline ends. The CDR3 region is CASSVTGVNYGYTF. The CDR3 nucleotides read TGTGCCAGCAGTGTCACGGGGGTAAACTATGGCTACACCTTC.

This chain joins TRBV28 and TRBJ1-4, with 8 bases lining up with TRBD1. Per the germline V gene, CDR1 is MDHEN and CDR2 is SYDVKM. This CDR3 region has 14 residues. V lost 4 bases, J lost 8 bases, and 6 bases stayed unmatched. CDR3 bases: TGTGCCAGCAGTTCAGACAGGGGACGCGAAAAACTGTTTTTT. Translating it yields CASSSDRGREKLFF.

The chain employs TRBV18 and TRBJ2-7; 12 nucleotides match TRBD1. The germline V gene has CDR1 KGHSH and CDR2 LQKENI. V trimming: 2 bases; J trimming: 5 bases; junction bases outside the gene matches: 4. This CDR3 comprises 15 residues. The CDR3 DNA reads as TGTGCCAGCTCACCAACGGGACAGGGGGCGGACGAGCAGTACTTC. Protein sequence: CASSPTGQGADEQYF.

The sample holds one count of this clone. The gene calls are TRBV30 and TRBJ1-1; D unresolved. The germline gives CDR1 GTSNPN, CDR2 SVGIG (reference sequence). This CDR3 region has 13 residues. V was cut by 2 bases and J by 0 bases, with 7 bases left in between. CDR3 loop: CAWSSVMNTEAFF. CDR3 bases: TGTGCCTGGAGTTCAGTTATGAACACTGAAGCTTTCTTT.

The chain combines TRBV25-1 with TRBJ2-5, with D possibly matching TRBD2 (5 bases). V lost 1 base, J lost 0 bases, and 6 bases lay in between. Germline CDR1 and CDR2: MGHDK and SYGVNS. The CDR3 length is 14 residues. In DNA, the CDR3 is TGTGCCAGCAGTGAATTGAGGGACCAAGAGACCCAGTACTTC. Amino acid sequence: CASSELRDQETQYF.

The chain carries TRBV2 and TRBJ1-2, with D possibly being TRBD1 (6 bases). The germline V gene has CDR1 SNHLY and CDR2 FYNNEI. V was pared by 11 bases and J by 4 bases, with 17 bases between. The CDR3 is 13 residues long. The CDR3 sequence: CAAGGAGTYGYTF. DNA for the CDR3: TGTGCCGCCGGGGGGGCCGGCACCTATGGCTACACCTTC.

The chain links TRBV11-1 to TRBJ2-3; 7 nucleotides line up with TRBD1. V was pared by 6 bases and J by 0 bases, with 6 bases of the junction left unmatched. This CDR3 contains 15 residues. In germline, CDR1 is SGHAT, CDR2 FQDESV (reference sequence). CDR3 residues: CASSSGTASTDTQYF. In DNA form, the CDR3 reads TGTGCCAGCAGTTCCGGGACAGCTAGCACAGATACGCAGTATTTT.

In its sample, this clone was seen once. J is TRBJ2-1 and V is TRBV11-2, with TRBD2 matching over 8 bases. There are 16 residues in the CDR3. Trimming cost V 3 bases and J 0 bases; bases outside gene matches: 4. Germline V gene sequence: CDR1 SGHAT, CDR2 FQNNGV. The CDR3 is CASSFTSGTSYNEQFF. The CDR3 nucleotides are TGTGCCAGCAGCTTCACTAGCGGAACCTCCTACAATGAGCAGTTCTTC.

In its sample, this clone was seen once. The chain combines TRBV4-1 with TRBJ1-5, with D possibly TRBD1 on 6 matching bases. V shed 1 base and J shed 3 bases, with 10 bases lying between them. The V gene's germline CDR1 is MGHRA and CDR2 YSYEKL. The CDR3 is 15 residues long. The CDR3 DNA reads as TGCGCCAGCAGCCAAGGAGACAGGCCCAATCAGCCCCAGCATTTT. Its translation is CASSQGDRPNQPQHF.

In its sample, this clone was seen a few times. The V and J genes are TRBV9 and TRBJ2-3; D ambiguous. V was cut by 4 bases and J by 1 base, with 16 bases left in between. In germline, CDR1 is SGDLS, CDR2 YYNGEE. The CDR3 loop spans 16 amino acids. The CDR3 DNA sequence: TGTGCCAGCAGCTCACGGCCCGGGTGGGGCACAGATACGCAGTATTTT. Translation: CASSSRPGWGTDTQYF.

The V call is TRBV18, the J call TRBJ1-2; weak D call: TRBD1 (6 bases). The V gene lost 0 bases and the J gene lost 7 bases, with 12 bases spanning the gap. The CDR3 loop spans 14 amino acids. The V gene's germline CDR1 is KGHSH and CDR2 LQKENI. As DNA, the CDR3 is TGTGCCAGCTCACCACCGGGGGACAAACGTGGCTACACCTTC. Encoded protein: CASSPPGDKRGYTF. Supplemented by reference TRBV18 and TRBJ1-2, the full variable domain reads NAGVMQNPRHLVRRRGQEARLRCSPMKGHSHVYWYRQLPEEGLKFMVYLQKENIIDESGMPKERFSAEFPKEGPSILRIQQVVRGDSAAYFCASSPPGDKRGYTFGSGTRLTVV.

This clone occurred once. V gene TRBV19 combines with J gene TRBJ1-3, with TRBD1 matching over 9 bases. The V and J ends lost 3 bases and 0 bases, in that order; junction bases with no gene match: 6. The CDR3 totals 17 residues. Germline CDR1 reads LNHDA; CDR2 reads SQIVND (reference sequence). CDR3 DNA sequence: TGTGCCAGTAGTATGGGTCGACAGGGGGGCTCTGGAAACACCATATATTTT. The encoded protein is CASSMGRQGGSGNTIYF.

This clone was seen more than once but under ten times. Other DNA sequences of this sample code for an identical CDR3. CDR3 sequence (DNA): TGTGCCAGCAGCATCACAGGCAGCACAGATACGCAGTATTTT. Translating it yields CASSITGSTDTQYF. The chain is built from TRBV28 and TRBJ2-3; a possible D gene is TRBD1 (5 bases). Germline CDR1 reads MDHEN; CDR2 reads SYDVKM. This CDR3 has 14 residues. Trimming removed 6 bases from V and 0 bases from J, with 10 bases in between.

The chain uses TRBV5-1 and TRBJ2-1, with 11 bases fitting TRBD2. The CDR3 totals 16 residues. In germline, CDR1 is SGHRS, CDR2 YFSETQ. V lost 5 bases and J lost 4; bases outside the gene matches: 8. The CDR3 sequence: CASSPGLAGQYNEQFF. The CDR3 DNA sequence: TGCGCCAGCAGTCCAGGACTAGCGGGTCAATACAATGAGCAGTTCTTC.

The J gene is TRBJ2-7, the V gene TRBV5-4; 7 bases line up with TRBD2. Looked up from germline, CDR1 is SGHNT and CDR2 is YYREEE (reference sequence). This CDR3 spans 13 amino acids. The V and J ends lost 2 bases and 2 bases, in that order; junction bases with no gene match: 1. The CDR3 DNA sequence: TGTGCCAGCAGCTTTGGGGGGGCCTACGAGCAGTACTTC. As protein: CASSFGGAYEQYF.

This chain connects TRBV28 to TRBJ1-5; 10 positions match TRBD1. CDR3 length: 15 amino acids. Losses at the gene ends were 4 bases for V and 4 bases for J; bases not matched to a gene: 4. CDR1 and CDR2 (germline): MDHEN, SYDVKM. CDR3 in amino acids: CASSSMDRGNQPQHF. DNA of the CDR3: TGTGCCAGCAGTTCGATGGACAGGGGGAATCAGCCCCAGCATTTT.

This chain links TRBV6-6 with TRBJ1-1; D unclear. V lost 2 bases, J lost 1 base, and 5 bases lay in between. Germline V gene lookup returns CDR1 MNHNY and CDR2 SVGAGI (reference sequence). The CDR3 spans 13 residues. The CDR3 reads CASSYLPNTEAFF. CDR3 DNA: TGTGCCAGCAGTTACCTCCCGAACACTGAAGCTTTCTTT.

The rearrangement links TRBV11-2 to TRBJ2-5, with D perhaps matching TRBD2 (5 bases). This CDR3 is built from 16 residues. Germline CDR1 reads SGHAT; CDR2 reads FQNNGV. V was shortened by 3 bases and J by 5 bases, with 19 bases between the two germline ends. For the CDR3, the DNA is TGTGCCAGCAGCTTGACCGCCACTAGGTGGGAGGAGACCCAGTACTTC. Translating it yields CASSLTATRWEETQYF.

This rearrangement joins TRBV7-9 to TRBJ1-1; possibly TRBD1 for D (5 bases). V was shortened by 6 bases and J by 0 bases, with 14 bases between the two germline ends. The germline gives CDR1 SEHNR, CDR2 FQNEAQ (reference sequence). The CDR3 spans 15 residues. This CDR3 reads CASSGGGGVNTEAFF. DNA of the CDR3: TGTGCCAGCAGTGGGGGGGGAGGGGTGAACACTGAAGCTTTCTTT.

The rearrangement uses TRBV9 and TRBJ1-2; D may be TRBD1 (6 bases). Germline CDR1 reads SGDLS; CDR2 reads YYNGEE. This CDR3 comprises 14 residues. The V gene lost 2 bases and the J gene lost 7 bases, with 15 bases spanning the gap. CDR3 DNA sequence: TGTGCCAGCAGCGTCCCGGGAGGGGGTAGTGGCTACACCTTC. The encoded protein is CASSVPGGGSGYTF.

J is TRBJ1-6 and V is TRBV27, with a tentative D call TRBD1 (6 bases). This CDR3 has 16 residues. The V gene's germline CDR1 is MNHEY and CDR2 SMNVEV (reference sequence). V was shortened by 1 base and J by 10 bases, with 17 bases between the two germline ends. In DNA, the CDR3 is TGTGCCAGCAGTTTATTCGGGCAGGGGATAGGATCACCCCTCCACTTT. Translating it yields CASSLFGQGIGSPLHF.

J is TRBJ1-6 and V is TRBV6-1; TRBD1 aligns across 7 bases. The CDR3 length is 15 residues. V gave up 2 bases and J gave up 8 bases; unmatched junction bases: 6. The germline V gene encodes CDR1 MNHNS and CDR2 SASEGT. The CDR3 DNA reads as TGTGCCAGCAGTGAATCTCAGGGGGTAGATTCACCCCTCCACTTT. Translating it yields CASSESQGVDSPLHF.

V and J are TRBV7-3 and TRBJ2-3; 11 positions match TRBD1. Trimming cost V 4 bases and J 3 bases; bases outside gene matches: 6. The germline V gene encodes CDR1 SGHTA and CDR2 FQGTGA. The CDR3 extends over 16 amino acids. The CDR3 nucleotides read TGTGCCAGCAGCTCCCGGACAGGGGGCGCAACAGATACGCAGTATTTT. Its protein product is CASSSRTGGATDTQYF.